This T cell receptor beta chain was retrieved from a study of response to subunit inactivated influenza vaccine. TCRdb itself ran the RT-PCR reads through MiXCR, one entry per CDR3 protein. The sample holds approximately 160,000 distinct CDR3 sequences, roughly 10% seen once. The sample holds a few counts of this clonotype. Its antigen is as yet unknown. The CDR3 extends over 12 amino acids. Trimming shortened V by 5 bases and J by 4 bases, and 8 bases separated the two germline ends. In germline, CDR1 is MNHEY, CDR2 SVGAGI. Study-level findings and limits: Only a handful of new T cells, the authors suggested, are recruited with each seasonal influenza vaccination.

The source of this sequence is a man between 50 and 69 years old who received an inactivated influenza vaccine. This specimen was CD8+ T cells sorted from PBMCs, taken 23 to 25 months after vaccination. The chain combines TRBV6-5 with TRBJ2-5, with unresolved D. CDR3 bases: TGTGCCAGCAGTAATACCGGAGAGACCCAGTACTTC. It specifies CASSNTGETQYF.